This T cell receptor beta chain was captured by sequencing in a study of cytomegalovirus exposure and HLA in healthy donors. Study summary: Counted in an early data release were approximately 85 million unique TCRs from HLA-typed donors.

The CDR3 contains 13 residues. In germline, CDR1 is SGHRS, CDR2 YFSETQ. V shed 0 bases and J 10 bases; nucleotides not matched to a gene: 6. Of note for this clone: Its target is unknown.

Points from the study as a whole: An analysis that came later showed most CMV-associated TCR beta chains appearing HLA-restricted. A prior analysis recorded that most TCR beta V segments were productive about 87% or about 30% of the time.

Both 60 Vbeta primers and 13 Jbeta primers went into the PCR. The method was immunoSEQ multiplex PCR; TCRdb's version includes in-frame clones alone and lacks a portion of them. The sample has 200,000 or so clones; 75% to 80% are singletons. The V call is TRBV5-1, the J call TRBJ1-1, with TRBD1 identical over 7 bases. The TCR originated in a young woman in good health and CMV-seropositive. The specimen sequenced was PBMCs. The CDR3 nucleotides are TGCGCCAGCAGCTTGGCCAGGGGGGATCGAGCTTTCTTT. It yields the protein CASSLARGDRAFF.